This T cell receptor beta chain comes out of a study of T cell repertoires in cytomegalovirus infection. Study context: Signatures in public TCR beta sequences pointed to both CMV infection and matching HLA type.

As for this clonotype: Its antigen is not identified.

TCRdb re-called the reads with MiXCR, one entry per CDR3 protein. The data contain around 550,000 distinct CDR3 sequences, around 27% of them singletons. The CDR3 contains 15 residues. Unmatched junction bases numbered 9, after V lost 2 bases and J lost 6 bases. Germline V lookup: CDR1 DFQATT, CDR2 SNEGSKA (reference sequence). Study-wide results and limits: Within the response measured ex vivo, HLA-C-restricted CMV-specific TCR beta clonotypes were dominant. Summed frequency of shared TCR beta families picked out CMV carriers who also had the relevant HLA.

This rearrangement joins TRBV20-1 to TRBJ2-7; TRBD1 matches 11 bases. This receptor was identified in a human donor in good health (CMV status not recorded). Some clones in this sample may be carry-over from other donors' samples. Sequencing was done on a sample of PBMCs. The CDR3 protein is CSARRDRGDVGEQYF. The CDR3 coding sequence is TGCAGTGCTAGACGGGACAGGGGGGATGTGGGCGAGCAGTACTTC.